These 13 T cell receptor beta chains were all obtained from the same sample, sequenced in a study of technical replicates of blood from a handful of donors. Generated by immunoSEQ multiplex PCR, the TCRdb table keeps only in-frame clones and is missing some. The sample includes about 80,000 clones, approximately 93% of them seen just once. Material: T cells isolated from PBMCs. The source of these receptors is a human donor in good health.

The J gene is TRBJ1-1, the V gene TRBV9, with D unclear. Trimming shortened V by 4 bases and J by 0 bases, and 7 bases separated the two germline ends. The germline V gene encodes CDR1 SGDLS and CDR2 YYNGEE. The CDR3 is 13 residues long. This CDR3 reads CASSPLLNTEAFF. Written as DNA, the CDR3 is TGTGCCAGCAGCCCTCTCTTGAACACTGAAGCTTTCTTT.

In this sample, this clone turned up once. This chain joins TRBV7-3 and TRBJ2-3, with D possibly matching TRBD1 (6 bases). CDR1 SGHTA and CDR2 FQGTGA come from the germline V gene. V lost 1 base, J lost 5 bases, and 13 bases lay in between. This CDR3 has 15 residues. CDR3 region: CASSLNAATGDTQYF. The CDR3 region has the DNA TGTGCCAGCAGCTTAAATGCCGCGACAGGAGATACGCAGTATTTT.

This chain connects TRBV7-3 to TRBJ1-3; perhaps TRBD1 as D (5 bases). This CDR3 region has 15 residues. Between the trimmed V and J ends, which lost 1 base and 2 bases, there was a span of 9 bases. Germline CDR1 reads SGHTA; CDR2 reads FQGTGA. CDR3 region: CASSLIGGAGNTIYF. CDR3 bases: TGTGCCAGCAGCTTAATAGGAGGGGCTGGAAACACCATATATTTT.

V is TRBV7-2 and J is TRBJ1-1, with 8 bases fitting TRBD1. Germline loops: CDR1 SGHTA, CDR2 FQGNSA. V shed 3 bases and J 5 bases; nucleotides not matched to a gene: 17. This CDR3 contains 18 residues. CDR3 sequence (DNA): TGTGCCAGCAGCTTGAGGGCTGGGCAGGGGGCTCGTGGAACTGAAGCTTTCTTT. Its translation is CASSLRAGQGARGTEAFF.

This chain uses TRBV6-5 with TRBJ1-1; a weak D match, TRBD1 (5 bases). The CDR3 length is 13 residues. The germline V gene has CDR1 MNHEY and CDR2 SVGAGI. Trimming pared 5 bases from V and 1 base from J, leaving 8 bases between. The CDR3 nucleotides read TGTGCCAGCAGTCACAGGTGGAACACTGAAGCTTTCTTT. Translating gives CASSHRWNTEAFF.

This sequence joins TRBV4-1 and TRBJ2-1, with 10 bases lining up with TRBD2. There are 15 residues in the CDR3. V lost 1 base and J lost 5; bases outside the gene matches: 2. Germline values: CDR1 MGHRA, CDR2 YSYEKL. The CDR3 DNA follows: TGCGCCAGCAGCCAAGGACTAGCGGGTAACAATGAGCAGTTCTTC. This sequence encodes CASSQGLAGNNEQFF.

The chain uses TRBV18 and TRBJ1-5; TRBD1 is a possible D gene (5 bases). Germline V gene sequence: CDR1 KGHSH, CDR2 LQKENI. There are 17 residues in the CDR3. Trimming left V 2 bases short and J 2 bases short, with 16 bases between. The CDR3 DNA is TGTGCCAGCTCACCAAGCGGCGGGGCTGGTGGCAATCAGCCCCAGCATTTT. It specifies CASSPSGGAGGNQPQHF.

In its sample, this clone was seen once. J is TRBJ2-1 and V is TRBV11-3; D is possibly TRBD1 (5 bases). V lost 2 bases and J lost 9, with 20 bases in between. Per germline, CDR1 SGHNT and CDR2 YENEEA. This CDR3 has 16 amino acids. The CDR3 DNA follows: TGTGCCAGCAGCTTATTCGTACAAGTTACAGGTGGTGAGCAGTTCTTC. Amino acid sequence: CASSLFVQVTGGEQFF.

V is TRBV29-1 and J is TRBJ2-7, with a possible D match to TRBD1 (6 bases). V was shortened by 4 bases and J by 3 bases, with 13 bases between the two germline ends. The CDR3 is 13 amino acids. CDR1 SQVTM and CDR2 ANQGSEA come from the germline V gene. The CDR3 sequence: CSVVTLDSYEQYF. CDR3 sequence (DNA): TGCAGCGTTGTGACCCTGGACAGCTACGAGCAGTACTTC.

The V call is TRBV18, the J call TRBJ2-2; D is undetermined. Germline V gene data show CDR1 as KGHSH and CDR2 as LQKENI. This CDR3 has 13 residues. Trimming pared 2 bases from V and 3 bases from J, leaving 4 bases between. The CDR3 spells CASSPSYTGELFF. CDR3 in DNA: TGTGCCAGCTCACCATCCTACACCGGGGAGCTGTTTTTT.

V and J are TRBV5-4 and TRBJ1-1, with a tentative D call TRBD1 (5 bases). CDR1 and CDR2 (germline): SGHNT, YYREEE (reference sequence). The CDR3 spans 14 residues. V lost 5 bases, J lost 7 bases, and 18 bases lay in between. CDR3 sequence: CASSQKAGDDEAFF. In DNA, the CDR3 is TGTGCCAGCAGTCAAAAGGCGGGGGATGATGAAGCTTTCTTT.

The genes are TRBV11-2 and TRBJ1-3; D ambiguous. The germline gives CDR1 SGHAT, CDR2 FQNNGV. With 1 base removed from V and 4 bases from J, the gap between germline ends came to 8 bases. The CDR3 covers 14 residues. Here the CDR3 DNA reads TGTGCCAGCAGCTTAGTCGGGAGAGGAAACACCATATATTTT. This translates into CASSLVGRGNTIYF.

The chain combines TRBV6-1 with TRBJ2-7; tentatively, D is TRBD2 (7 bases). Germline V gene lookup returns CDR1 MNHNS and CDR2 SASEGT. The length of the CDR3 is 14 residues. Trimming removed 1 base at V and 5 bases at J, with 12 bases between. CDR3 bases: TGTGCCAGCAGTGAAGTAAGGGGGGGAGACGAGCAGTACTTC. Encoded protein: CASSEVRGGDEQYF.